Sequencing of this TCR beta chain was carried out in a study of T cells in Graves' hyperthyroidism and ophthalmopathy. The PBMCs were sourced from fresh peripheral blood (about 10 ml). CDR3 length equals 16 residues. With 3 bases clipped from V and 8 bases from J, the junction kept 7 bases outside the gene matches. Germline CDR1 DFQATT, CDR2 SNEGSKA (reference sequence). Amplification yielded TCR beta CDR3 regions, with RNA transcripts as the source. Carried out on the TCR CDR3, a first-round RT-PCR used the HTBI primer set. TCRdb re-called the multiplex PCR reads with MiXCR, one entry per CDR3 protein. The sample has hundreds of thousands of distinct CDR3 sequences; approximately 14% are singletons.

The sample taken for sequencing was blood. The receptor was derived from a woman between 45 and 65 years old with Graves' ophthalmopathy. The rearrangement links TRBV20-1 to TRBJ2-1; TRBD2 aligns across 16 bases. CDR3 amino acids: CSASKGTSGRVYEQFF. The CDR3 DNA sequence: TGCAGTGCTAGTAAAGGGACTAGCGGGAGGGTGTATGAGCAGTTCTTC.